Following are 32 T cell receptor beta chains from one sample sequenced in a study of T cells in Graves' hyperthyroidism and ophthalmopathy. Amplification of TCR beta CDR3 regions used RNA as the template. The study used the HTBI primer set for a first-round RT-PCR of the TCR CDR3. TCRdb re-derived calls from the multiplex PCR reads in MiXCR, one entry per CDR3 protein. This repertoire shows 600,000 to 700,000 distinct CDR3 sequences, under 15% found once; its top ten account for roughly 4.3%. The specimen was blood. These receptor sequences come from a woman in her thirties or forties with Graves' ophthalmopathy.

This clonotype has ten or more counts. The V gene is TRBV7-2, the J gene TRBJ2-7, with D unresolved. The CDR3 is made up of 15 amino acids. In germline, CDR1 is SGHTA, CDR2 FQGNSA. Trimming pared 2 bases from V and 5 bases from J, leaving 16 bases between. The CDR3: CASSLSSTIQNEQYF. The DNA of the CDR3 is TGTGCCAGCAGCTTAAGTTCAACTATTCAAAACGAGCAGTACTTC. The full variable domain, completed using reference TRBV7-2 and TRBJ2-7, is GAGVSQSPSNKVTEKGKDVELRCDPISGHTALYWYRQSLGQGLEFLIYFQGNSAPDKSGLPSDRFSAERTGGSVSTLTIQRTQQEDSAVYLCASSLSSTIQNEQYFGPGTRLTVT.

This clonotype was seen at least ten times. The chain recombines TRBV28 with TRBJ2-7, with D perhaps matching TRBD1 (6 bases). Germline V CDR1 and CDR2: MDHEN, SYDVKM. Trimming removed 4 bases from V and 3 bases from J, with 13 bases in between. This CDR3 is built from 14 residues. CDR3 sequence: CASSSRTGNYEQYF. CDR3 nucleotides: TGTGCCAGCAGTTCCCGTACAGGGAACTACGAGCAGTACTTC.

This clonotype has a handful of counts. The chain employs TRBV6-2 or TRBV6-3 and TRBJ1-5; tentative D call: TRBD1 (6 bases). The V end lost 7 bases, the J end lost 2 bases, and 18 bases lay between the germline ends. Germline V gene lookup returns CDR1 MNHEY and CDR2 SVGEGT. There are 16 residues in the CDR3. The CDR3 DNA follows: TGTGCCAGCATCAAAGGGAGGGGGGCAGGCAATCAGCCCCAGCATTTT. Translation gives CASIKGRGAGNQPQHF.

The J gene is TRBJ2-2, the V gene TRBV4-3; D remains ambiguous. In germline, CDR1 is LGHNA, CDR2 YSLEER. Trimming took 0 bases from V and 4 from J, leaving 12 bases between them. The CDR3 is made up of 16 amino acids. CDR3 in amino acids: CASSQDQPASTGELFF. The CDR3, as DNA: TGCGCCAGCAGCCAAGATCAGCCGGCCTCCACCGGGGAGCTGTTTTTT.

At least ten counts were recorded for this clonotype. V gene TRBV2 combines with J gene TRBJ2-7; possible D gene TRBD1, 6 bases. Germline CDR1 SNHLY, CDR2 FYNNEI. V was pared by 6 bases and J by 3 bases, with 12 bases between. The CDR3 totals 13 residues. For the CDR3, the DNA is TGTGCCAGCAGCGTACAGGGATTCTACGAGCAGTACTTC. Translation gives CASSVQGFYEQYF.

The sample holds many counts of this clonotype. The chain uses TRBV30 and TRBJ2-5; 9 nucleotides line up with TRBD1. Trimming cost V 3 bases and J 5 bases; bases outside gene matches: 10. This CDR3 has 15 residues. Germline CDR1 GTSNPN, CDR2 SVGIG (reference sequence). The CDR3 is CAWSHEVTGGETQYF. DNA for the CDR3: TGTGCCTGGAGCCACGAGGTGACAGGGGGGGAGACCCAGTACTTC.

Only a few counts were recorded for this clonotype. This chain uses TRBV11-2 with TRBJ2-5; 11 bases agree with TRBD2. The junction had 14 bases not matched to a gene; V was cut back by 5 bases and J by 3 bases. The CDR3 contains 18 residues. CDR1 SGHAT and CDR2 FQNNGV come from the germline V gene. The CDR3 sequence: CASSPYSGTSGRKETQYF. In nucleotides, the CDR3 is TGTGCCAGCAGCCCCTACTCAGGGACTAGCGGACGGAAAGAGACCCAGTACTTC. Looking up the rest from reference TRBV11-2 and TRBJ2-5 gives the full variable domain: EAGVAQSPRYKIIEKRQSVAFWCNPISGHATLYWYQQILGQGPKLLIQFQNNGVVDDSQLPKDRFSAERLKGVDSTLKIQPAKLEDSAVYLCASSPYSGTSGRKETQYFGPGTRLLVL.

This clonotype was observed at least ten times. The genes are TRBV20-1 and TRBJ1-2; possible D gene TRBD1, 5 bases. The CDR3 has 13 amino acids. Germline V CDR1 and CDR2: DFQATT, SNEGSKA (reference sequence). V was clipped by 1 base and J by 6 bases, with 12 bases between them. As DNA, the CDR3 is TGCAGTGCTAGAGCTGCAGGGCGTGATGGCTACACCTTC. Encoded protein: CSARAAGRDGYTF.

The J gene is TRBJ1-1, the V gene TRBV6-1; D gene uncertain. This CDR3 is 15 amino acids long. V was trimmed by 5 bases and J by 7 bases, leaving 20 bases between them. Germline V lookup: CDR1 MNHNS, CDR2 SASEGT. CDR3: CASSPSPPIYREAFF. DNA of the CDR3: TGTGCCAGCAGTCCCTCTCCCCCGATCTATCGTGAAGCTTTCTTT.

The V call is TRBV30, the J call TRBJ2-7, with D uncertain. CDR3 size: 12 residues. V lost 5 bases and J lost 6, with 14 bases in between. The V gene's germline CDR1 is GTSNPN and CDR2 SVGIG (reference sequence). The CDR3 bases are TGTGCCTGGTTCCGAGGTGGAGTCGAGCAGTACTTC. This encodes CAWFRGGVEQYF.

This clonotype was recorded at least ten times. V gene TRBV2 combines with J gene TRBJ1-1, with D tentatively TRBD1 (5 bases). The V gene lost 4 bases and the J gene lost 1 base, with 13 bases spanning the gap. This CDR3 is 15 amino acids long. Germline loops: CDR1 SNHLY, CDR2 FYNNEI. CDR3 DNA sequence: TGTGCCAGCAGTGTCAGGGTCGCGACGAACACTGAAGCTTTCTTT. It is translated as CASSVRVATNTEAFF.

This clonotype was detected only a few times. The chain is built from TRBV7-9 and TRBJ2-7; 8 bases line up with TRBD2. The germline CDR1 and CDR2 sequences are SEHNR and FQNEAQ (reference sequence). This CDR3 region has 14 residues. Trimming removed 9 bases from V and 2 bases from J; junction bases left unmatched: 9. DNA for the CDR3: TGTGCCAGTAGCCCCGAGGGACTAGCCTACGAGCAGTACTTC. Translation gives CASSPEGLAYEQYF.

In its sample, this clonotype was seen many times. This CDR3 is CASAPGQGTAQYF. The CDR3 DNA follows: TGTGCCAGTGCCCCGGGACAGGGAACGGCCCAGTACTTC. The chain joins TRBV28 to TRBJ2-5; 9 bases line up with TRBD1. The CDR3 covers 13 residues. V was pared by 9 bases and J by 9 bases, with 11 bases of the junction left unmatched. Germline V gene lookup returns CDR1 MDHEN and CDR2 SYDVKM. The variable domain in full, with the rest retrieved from reference TRBV28 and TRBJ2-5, is DVKVTQSSRYLVKRTGEKVFLECVQDMDHENMFWYRQDPGLGLRLIYFSYDVKMKEKGDIPEGYSVSREKKERFSLILESASTNQTSMYLCASAPGQGTAQYFGPGTRLLVL.

In nucleotides, the CDR3 is TGTGCCAGCAGTTTAATGAGAGGCAATCAGCCCCAGCATTTT. Encoded protein: CASSLMRGNQPQHF. The chain is built from TRBV12-3 or TRBV12-4 and TRBJ1-5; D not certain. V was pared by 2 bases and J by 2 bases, with 7 bases between. The CDR3 loop spans 14 amino acids.

This clonotype was seen only a few times. CDR3 in amino acids: CASSTPARSRTEAFF. The CDR3 DNA reads TGTGCCAGTAGTACTCCTGCCAGGAGTCGCACTGAAGCTTTCTTT. V gene TRBV19 combines with J gene TRBJ1-1; no clear D. The CDR3 is 15 amino acids. CDR1 and CDR2 (germline): LNHDA, SQIVND (reference sequence). The V end lost 4 bases, the J end lost 4 bases, and 16 bases lay between the germline ends. Full variable domain (outside the CDR3, taken from reference TRBV19 and TRBJ1-1): DGGITQSPKYLFRKEGQNVTLSCEQNLNHDAMYWYRQDPGQGLRLIYYSQIVNDFQKGDIAEGYSVSREKKESFPLTVTSAQKNPTAFYLCASSTPARSRTEAFFGQGTRLTVV.

This clonotype was seen many times. V is TRBV6-2 or TRBV6-3 and J is TRBJ2-7; 11 nucleotides agree with TRBD2. The V and J ends lost 9 bases and 7 bases, in that order; junction bases with no gene match: 14. This CDR3 is 15 amino acids long. From germline, CDR1 is MNHEY and CDR2 SVGEGT. The CDR3 DNA reads TGTGCCAGAACGATAGCGGGAGGGCCTCCGGGTGAGCAGTACTTC. It translates to CARTIAGGPPGEQYF.

This clonotype was observed at least ten times. The chain links TRBV5-1 to TRBJ1-1, with TRBD1 matching 7 bases. V shed 6 bases, J shed 3 bases, and the junction held 17 bases outside the gene matches. Germline V lookup: CDR1 SGHRS, CDR2 YFSETQ. The CDR3 contains 17 residues. The CDR3 nucleotides read TGCGCCAGCAAAAACCCTTACAGGGGTATCGCGGACACTGAAGCTTTCTTT. This sequence encodes CASKNPYRGIADTEAFF.

This clonotype appeared a few times. V gene TRBV6-2 or TRBV6-3 combines with J gene TRBJ1-6, with D unclear. Trimming took 0 bases from V and 5 from J, leaving 11 bases between them. Germline V lookup: CDR1 MNHEY, CDR2 SVGEGT. CDR3 length equals 16 residues. The CDR3 here is CASSYSPYQDNSPLHF. The CDR3 nucleotides are TGTGCCAGCAGTTACTCGCCTTATCAGGATAATTCACCCCTCCACTTT.

This chain joins TRBV6-1 and TRBJ1-3; unclear D gene. Germline V gene sequence: CDR1 MNHNS, CDR2 SASEGT. V lost 2 bases and J 7 bases, leaving 9 bases between the germline ends. This CDR3 spans 13 amino acids. Here the CDR3 DNA reads TGTGCCAGCAGTGAACGCGGTGGGAACACCATATATTTT. This gives the protein CASSERGGNTIYF.

This clonotype was recorded at least ten times. V gene TRBV12-3 or TRBV12-4 combines with J gene TRBJ1-2; tentative D call: TRBD1 (5 bases). The CDR3 loop spans 12 amino acids. V was clipped by 5 bases and J by 8 bases, with 12 bases between them. The CDR3 loop reads CASSAGTKGYTF. The CDR3 region has the DNA TGTGCCAGCAGTGCCGGGACCAAAGGCTACACCTTC.

This clonotype was detected a few times. The CDR3 nucleotides are TGTGCCAGCAGCCGAGCGGGGGTCCCAGCTACTGGGGCCAACGTCCTGACTTTC. Its translation: CASSRAGVPATGANVLTF. The rearrangement links TRBV3-1 to TRBJ2-6, with TRBD2 identical over 8 bases. From germline, CDR1 is LGHDT and CDR2 YNNKEL (reference sequence). The CDR3 length is 18 residues. Trimming at V came to 4 bases and at J to 2 bases, leaving 10 bases not matched to a gene.

The V gene is TRBV20-1, the J gene TRBJ1-1; D unresolved. This CDR3 has 12 residues. V was shortened by 6 bases and J by 2 bases, with 10 bases between the two germline ends. Per the germline V gene, CDR1 is DFQATT and CDR2 is SNEGSKA (reference sequence). The CDR3 sequence: CSATPGNTEAFF. The DNA for the CDR3 is TGCAGTGCCACCCCGGGTAACACTGAAGCTTTCTTT.

This clonotype is medium-sized by share. This chain connects TRBV2 to TRBJ2-1; TRBD2 matches 10 bases. The CDR3 consists of 17 residues. The V gene end was trimmed by 4 bases and the J gene end by 8 bases; junction bases not matched to a gene: 14. From germline, CDR1 is SNHLY and CDR2 FYNNEI. The CDR3 sequence is CASSGWRSSGRIDEQFF. The CDR3 nucleotides read TGTGCCAGCAGTGGTTGGAGGAGTAGCGGGAGGATCGATGAGCAGTTCTTC.

This chain uses TRBV6-5 with TRBJ1-4; no clear D gene. The CDR3 runs 14 residues. Germline CDR1 and CDR2: MNHEY and SVGAGI. V dropped 2 bases and J dropped 0 bases, with 4 bases sitting between them. CDR3: CASSYGTTNEKLFF. Here the CDR3 DNA reads TGTGCCAGCAGTTACGGGACAACTAATGAAAAACTGTTTTTT.

This clonotype was counted ten times or more. The genes are TRBV30 and TRBJ1-1; D is unresolved. The V gene lost 0 bases and the J gene lost 5 bases, with 7 bases spanning the gap. The CDR3 consists of 12 residues. CDR1 GTSNPN and CDR2 SVGIG come from the germline V gene (reference sequence). For the CDR3, the DNA is TGTGCCTGGAGTGTCTGGTCAACTGAAGCTTTCTTT. Protein sequence: CAWSVWSTEAFF. The full variable domain, completed using reference TRBV30 and TRBJ1-1, is SQTIHQWPATLVQPVGSPLSLECTVEGTSNPNLYWYRQAAGRGLQLLFYSVGIGQISSEVPQNLSASRPQDRQFILSSKKLLLSDSGFYLCAWSVWSTEAFFGQGTRLTVV.

This clonotype was picked up many times. The gene calls are TRBV5-1 and TRBJ2-7; weak D call: TRBD1 (5 bases). Trimming took off 6 bases at V and 1 base at J, with 14 bases between the two ends. The CDR3 extends over 14 amino acids. In germline, CDR1 is SGHRS, CDR2 YFSETQ. The CDR3 sequence is CASIEVPGSYEQYF. In DNA, the CDR3 is TGCGCCAGCATCGAGGTCCCAGGGTCCTACGAGCAGTACTTC.

The V gene is TRBV24-1, the J gene TRBJ2-3; 8 nucleotides agree with TRBD2. CDR3 length: 13 amino acids. Unmatched junction bases numbered 6, after V lost 9 bases and J lost 5 bases. Germline V gene data show CDR1 as KGHDR and CDR2 as SFDVKD. The CDR3 DNA is TGTGCCACCTCAGCGGGAGCTGGAGATACGCAGTATTTT. As protein: CATSAGAGDTQYF.

This clonotype was seen ten or more times. The CDR3 reads CASSPGQGAHYGYTF. The CDR3 nucleotides read TGTGCCAGCAGCCCAGGACAGGGGGCTCACTATGGCTACACCTTC. The chain joins TRBV7-2 to TRBJ1-2; 11 bases are shared with TRBD1. The CDR3 contains 15 residues. The ends lost 5 bases at V and 3 bases at J; junction bases unmatched: 5. Germline-derived CDR1 and CDR2 are SGHTA and FQGNSA.

This clonotype was counted only a few times. The rearrangement uses TRBV28 and TRBJ2-5; TRBD2 matches at 11 bases. The CDR3 is 18 residues long. The germline V gene has CDR1 MDHEN and CDR2 SYDVKM. Trimming at V came to 8 bases and at J to 6 bases, leaving 20 bases not matched to a gene. The DNA of the CDR3 is TGTGCCAGCTCAAGGCTCGGTAGCGGGAGGGCCAGGTTGAAGACCCAGTACTTC. This gives the protein CASSRLGSGRARLKTQYF. Filled out from reference TRBV28 and TRBJ2-5, the complete variable domain reads DVKVTQSSRYLVKRTGEKVFLECVQDMDHENMFWYRQDPGLGLRLIYFSYDVKMKEKGDIPEGYSVSREKKERFSLILESASTNQTSMYLCASSRLGSGRARLKTQYFGPGTRLLVL.

This clonotype was seen ten or more times. The junction shows a germline mismatch at one end, possibly a read error. The genes are TRBV10-1 and TRBJ2-2; 7 bases match TRBD1. Germline-derived CDR1 and CDR2 are WNHNN and SYGVQD (reference sequence). The CDR3 totals 14 residues. This CDR3 reads CASRTGVNAGELFF. The DNA for the CDR3 is TGCGCCAGCAGAACAGGGGTGAACGCCGGGGAGCTGTTTTTT.

The gene calls are TRBV6-1 and TRBJ2-5, with D perhaps matching TRBD1 (6 bases). Germline values: CDR1 MNHNS, CDR2 SASEGT. The ends were cut back, 10 bases at V and 1 base at J, with 13 bases in the middle. CDR3 length equals 13 residues. CDR3: CAIEQGPQETQYF. The CDR3 nucleotides are TGTGCCATTGAACAGGGACCCCAAGAGACCCAGTACTTC.

The chain combines TRBV3-1 with TRBJ2-5; tentatively, D is TRBD2 (5 bases). CDR3 size: 15 residues. CDR1 and CDR2 (germline): LGHDT, YNNKEL (reference sequence). V was trimmed by 2 bases and J by 4 bases, leaving 14 bases between them. The CDR3 loop is CASSQRAASTETQYF. The CDR3, as DNA: TGTGCCAGCAGCCAAAGGGCCGCTAGCACAGAGACCCAGTACTTC.